A single TCR beta chain is shown here with its context. Its cognate antigen is unknown. TCRdb re-derived calls from the reads in MiXCR, one entry per CDR3 protein. The data show around 430,000 distinct CDR3 sequences, under 55% seen once. The sample is drawn from a study of T cell repertoires in cytomegalovirus infection. Study-level information: Selection of CMV epitopes for the study included recently identified HLA-C-restricted and well-studied HLA-B-restricted ones. Indications of both CMV infection and matching HLA type were provided by public TCR beta signatures. Study-wide points: Adding up the frequency of public TCR beta families identified people who carried CMV plus the relevant HLA.

The source is a human donor in good health (CMV status not recorded). Some clones in this sample may be carry-over from other donors' samples. Sequencing was performed on cultured PBMCs, taken from culture after CMV antigen stimulation.

The CDR3 loop reads CASSSRFSGNTIYF. CDR3 nucleotide sequence: TGTGCCAGCAGCTCACGTTTCTCTGGAAACACCATATATTTT. The V and J genes are TRBV7-9 and TRBJ1-3; D gene ambiguous. The germline V gene has CDR1 SEHNR and CDR2 FQNEAQ (reference sequence). Trimming left V 4 bases short and J 0 bases short, with 7 bases between. This CDR3 is built from 14 residues.